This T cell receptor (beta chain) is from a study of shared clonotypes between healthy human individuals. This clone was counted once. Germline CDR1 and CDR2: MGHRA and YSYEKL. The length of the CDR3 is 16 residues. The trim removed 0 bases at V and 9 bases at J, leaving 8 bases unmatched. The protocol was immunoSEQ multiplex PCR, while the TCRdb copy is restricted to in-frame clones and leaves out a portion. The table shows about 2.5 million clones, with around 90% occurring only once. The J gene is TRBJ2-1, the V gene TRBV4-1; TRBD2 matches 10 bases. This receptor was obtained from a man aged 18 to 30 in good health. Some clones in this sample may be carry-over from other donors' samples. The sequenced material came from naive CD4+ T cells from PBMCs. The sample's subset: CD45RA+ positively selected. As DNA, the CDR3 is TGCGCCAGCAGCCAAGATCTAGCGGGAGCATTTCGTGAGCAGTTCTTC. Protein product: CASSQDLAGAFREQFF.